This T cell receptor beta chain was retrieved from a study of blood T cell repertoires in COVID-19. On the study more broadly: Acute and convalescent COVID-19 samples came from the United States, Italy and Spain. T cells, B-cell-depleted T cells, or PBMCs supplied cDNA or gDNA.

Seattle researchers signed up patients amid active infection and tracked them longitudinally. The V end was cut by 1 base, the J end by 0 bases, with 9 bases between. The CDR3 has 15 residues. Germline loops: CDR1 SNHLY, CDR2 FYNNEI. Per the authors' pipeline: From reference gene primer amplification, estimates of nucleated cell counts were derived. Sequenced by immunoSEQ multiplex PCR; TCRdb stores in-frame clones only, minus some. The DNA was the basis for D and trimming; V, J and clone size are from that table. The sample shows just under 350,000 clones, around 87% of them seen only once. This rearrangement joins TRBV2 to TRBJ1-1, with D perhaps TRBD1 (6 bases). The sequenced sample consisted of peripheral blood. This TCR was recovered from a woman in her 50s with COVID-19, enrolled during active disease. CDR3 nucleotides: TGTGCCAGCAGTGAAGTAGGACAGCTGAACACTGAAGCTTTCTTT. Translation: CASSEVGQLNTEAFF.